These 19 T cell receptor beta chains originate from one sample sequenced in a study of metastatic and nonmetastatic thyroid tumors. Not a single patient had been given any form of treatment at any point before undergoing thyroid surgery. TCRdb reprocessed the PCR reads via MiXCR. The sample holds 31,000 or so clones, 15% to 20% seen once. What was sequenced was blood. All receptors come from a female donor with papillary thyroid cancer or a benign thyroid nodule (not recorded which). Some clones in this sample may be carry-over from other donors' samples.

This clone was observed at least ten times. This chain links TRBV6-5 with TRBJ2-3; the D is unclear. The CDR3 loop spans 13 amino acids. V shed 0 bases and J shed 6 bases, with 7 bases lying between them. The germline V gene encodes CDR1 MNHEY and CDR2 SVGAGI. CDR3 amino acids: CASSYSRVDTQYF. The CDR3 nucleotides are TGTGCCAGCAGTTACTCCCGCGTTGATACGCAGTATTTT.

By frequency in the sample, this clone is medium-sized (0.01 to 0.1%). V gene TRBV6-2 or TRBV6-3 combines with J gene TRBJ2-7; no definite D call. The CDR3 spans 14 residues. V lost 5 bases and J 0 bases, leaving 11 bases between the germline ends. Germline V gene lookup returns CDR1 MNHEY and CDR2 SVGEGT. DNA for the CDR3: TGTGCCAGCAGTAATAGCAGAAGCTCCTACGAGCAGTACTTC. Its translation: CASSNSRSSYEQYF.

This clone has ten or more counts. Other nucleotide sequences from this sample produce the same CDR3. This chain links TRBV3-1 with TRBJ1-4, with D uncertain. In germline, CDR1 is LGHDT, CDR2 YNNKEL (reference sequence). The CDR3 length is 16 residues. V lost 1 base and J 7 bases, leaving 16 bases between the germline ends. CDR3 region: CASSQVSLGFGEKLFF. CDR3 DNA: TGTGCCAGCAGCCAAGTATCTTTGGGGTTCGGTGAAAAACTGTTTTTT.

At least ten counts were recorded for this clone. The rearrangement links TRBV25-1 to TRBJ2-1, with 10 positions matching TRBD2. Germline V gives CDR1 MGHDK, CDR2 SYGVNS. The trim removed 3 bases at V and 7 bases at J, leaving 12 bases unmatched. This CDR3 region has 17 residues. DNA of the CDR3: TGTGCCAGCAGTGATGCCTCCTCTACTAGCGGGGTGAATGAGCAGTTCTTC. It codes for CASSDASSTSGVNEQFF. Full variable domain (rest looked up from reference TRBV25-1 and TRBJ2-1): EADIYQTPRYLVIGTGKKITLECSQTMGHDKMYWYQQDPGMELHLIHYSYGVNSTEKGDLSSESTVSRIRTEHFPLTLESARPSHTSQYLCASSDASSTSGVNEQFFGPGTRLTVL.

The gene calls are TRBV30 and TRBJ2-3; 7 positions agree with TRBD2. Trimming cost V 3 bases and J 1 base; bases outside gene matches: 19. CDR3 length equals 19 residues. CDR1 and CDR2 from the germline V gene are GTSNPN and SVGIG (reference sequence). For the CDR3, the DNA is TGTGCCTGGAGGGCCTTTGGGGGGGATCTTTTAAATGGCACAGATACGCAGTATTTT. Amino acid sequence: CAWRAFGGDLLNGTDTQYF.

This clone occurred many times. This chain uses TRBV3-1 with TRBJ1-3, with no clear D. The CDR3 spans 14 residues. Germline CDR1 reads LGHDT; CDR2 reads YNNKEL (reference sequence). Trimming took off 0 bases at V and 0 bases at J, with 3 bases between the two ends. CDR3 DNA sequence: TGTGCCAGCAGCCAAGAATCCTCTGGAAACACCATATATTTT. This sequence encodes CASSQESSGNTIYF.

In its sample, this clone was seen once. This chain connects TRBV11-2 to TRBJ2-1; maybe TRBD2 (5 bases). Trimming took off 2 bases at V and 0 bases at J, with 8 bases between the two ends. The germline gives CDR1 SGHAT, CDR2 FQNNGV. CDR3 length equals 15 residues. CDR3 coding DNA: TGTGCCAGCAGCTTAACCGGGGACTCCTACAATGAGCAGTTCTTC. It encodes CASSLTGDSYNEQFF.

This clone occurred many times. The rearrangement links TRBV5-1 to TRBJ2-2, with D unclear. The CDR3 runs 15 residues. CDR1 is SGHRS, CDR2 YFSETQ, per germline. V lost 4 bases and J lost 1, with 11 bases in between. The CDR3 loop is CASSTGSGNTGELFF. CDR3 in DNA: TGCGCCAGCAGCACGGGCTCCGGGAACACCGGGGAGCTGTTTTTT.

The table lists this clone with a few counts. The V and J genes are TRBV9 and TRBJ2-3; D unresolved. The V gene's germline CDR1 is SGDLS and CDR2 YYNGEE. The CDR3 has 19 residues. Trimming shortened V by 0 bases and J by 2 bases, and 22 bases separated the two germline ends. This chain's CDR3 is CASSVDTLLGSHPTDTQYF. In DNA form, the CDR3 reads TGTGCCAGCAGCGTAGACACCCTCCTGGGTAGCCACCCCACAGATACGCAGTATTTT.

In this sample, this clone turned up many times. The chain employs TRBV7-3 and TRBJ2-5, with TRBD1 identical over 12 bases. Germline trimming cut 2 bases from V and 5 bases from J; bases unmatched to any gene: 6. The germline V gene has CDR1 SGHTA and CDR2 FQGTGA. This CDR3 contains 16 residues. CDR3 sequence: CASSLSTGTGGETQYF. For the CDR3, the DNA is TGTGCCAGCAGCTTATCAACCGGGACAGGGGGCGAGACCCAGTACTTC.

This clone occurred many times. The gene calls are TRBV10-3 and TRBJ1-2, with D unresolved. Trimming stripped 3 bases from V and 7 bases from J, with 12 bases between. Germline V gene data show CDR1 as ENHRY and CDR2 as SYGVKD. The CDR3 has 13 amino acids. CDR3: CAISETGPPGYTF. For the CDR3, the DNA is TGTGCCATCAGTGAAACCGGGCCCCCTGGCTACACCTTC.

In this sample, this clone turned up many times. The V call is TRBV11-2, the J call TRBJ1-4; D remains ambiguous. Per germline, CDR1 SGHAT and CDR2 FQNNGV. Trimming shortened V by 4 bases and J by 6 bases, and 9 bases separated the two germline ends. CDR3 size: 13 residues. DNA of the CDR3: TGTGCCAGCAGCTATAACATTGATGAAAAACTGTTTTTT. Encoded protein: CASSYNIDEKLFF.

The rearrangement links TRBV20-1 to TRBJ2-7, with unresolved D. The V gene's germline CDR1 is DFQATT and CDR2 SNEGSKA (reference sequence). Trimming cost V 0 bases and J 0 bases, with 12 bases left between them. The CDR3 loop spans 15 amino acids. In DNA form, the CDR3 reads TGCAGTGCTAGAGATCCCCGAAGGAGCTCCTACGAGCAGTACTTC. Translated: CSARDPRRSSYEQYF.

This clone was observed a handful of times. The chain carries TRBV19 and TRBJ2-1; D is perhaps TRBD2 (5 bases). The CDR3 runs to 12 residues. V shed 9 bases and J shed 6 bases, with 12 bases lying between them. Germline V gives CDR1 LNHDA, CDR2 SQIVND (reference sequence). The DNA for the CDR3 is TGTGCCAGCATGGACGGGGTCAATGAGCAGTTCTTC. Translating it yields CASMDGVNEQFF.

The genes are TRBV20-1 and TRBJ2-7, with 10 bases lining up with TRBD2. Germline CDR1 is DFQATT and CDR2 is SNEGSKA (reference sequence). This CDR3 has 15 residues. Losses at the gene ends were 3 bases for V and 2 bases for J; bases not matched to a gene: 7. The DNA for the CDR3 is TGCAGTGCTAGGGGTTCTAGCGGGAGAACCTACGAGCAGTACTTC. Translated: CSARGSSGRTYEQYF.

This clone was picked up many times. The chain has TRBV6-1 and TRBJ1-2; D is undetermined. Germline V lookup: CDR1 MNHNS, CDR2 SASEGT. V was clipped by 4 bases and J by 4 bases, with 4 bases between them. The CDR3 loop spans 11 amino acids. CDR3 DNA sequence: TGTGCCAGCAGTGCCGGCTATGGCTACACCTTC. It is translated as CASSAGYGYTF.

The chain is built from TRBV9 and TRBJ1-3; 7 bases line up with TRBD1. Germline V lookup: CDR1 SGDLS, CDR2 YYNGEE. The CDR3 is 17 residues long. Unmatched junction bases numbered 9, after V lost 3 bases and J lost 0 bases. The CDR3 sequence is CASSAREGAFSGNTIYF. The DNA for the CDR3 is TGTGCCAGCAGCGCGAGGGAGGGGGCCTTCTCTGGAAACACCATATATTTT.

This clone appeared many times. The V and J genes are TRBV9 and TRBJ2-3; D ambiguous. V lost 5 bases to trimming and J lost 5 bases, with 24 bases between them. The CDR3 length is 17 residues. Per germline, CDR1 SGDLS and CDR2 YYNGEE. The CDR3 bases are TGTGCCAGCAGTACTGGGCCCGGTGGTCTAAGTCAAGATACGCAGTATTTT. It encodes CASSTGPGGLSQDTQYF.

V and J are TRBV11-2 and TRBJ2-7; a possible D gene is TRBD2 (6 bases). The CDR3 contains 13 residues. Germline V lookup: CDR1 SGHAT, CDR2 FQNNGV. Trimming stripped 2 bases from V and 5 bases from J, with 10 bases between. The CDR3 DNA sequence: TGTGCCAGCAGCTTATGGGGAGGAAACGAGCAGTACTTC. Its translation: CASSLWGGNEQYF.